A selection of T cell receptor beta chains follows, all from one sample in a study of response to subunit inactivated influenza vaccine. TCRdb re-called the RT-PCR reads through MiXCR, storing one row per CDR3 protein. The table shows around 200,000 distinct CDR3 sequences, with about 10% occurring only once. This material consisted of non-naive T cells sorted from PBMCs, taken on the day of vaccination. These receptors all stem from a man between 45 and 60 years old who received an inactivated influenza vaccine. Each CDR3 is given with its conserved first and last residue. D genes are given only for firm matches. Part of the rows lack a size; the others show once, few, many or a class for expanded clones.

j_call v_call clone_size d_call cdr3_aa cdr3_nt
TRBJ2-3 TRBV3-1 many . CASSQDVRDFDTQYF TGTGCCAGCAGCCAAGATGTTCGTGACTTCGATACGCAGTATTTT
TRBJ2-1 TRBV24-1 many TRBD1 CATSDGQGAYNEQFF TGTGCCACCAGTGATGGACAGGGCGCCTACAATGAGCAGTTCTTC
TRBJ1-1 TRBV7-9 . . CATLQGGAWNTEAFF TGTGCCACCCTTCAAGGGGGGGCTTGGAACACTGAAGCTTTCTTT
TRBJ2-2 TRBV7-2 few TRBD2 CATPASGLAGAVGELFF TGTGCCACCCCCGCCAGTGGGCTAGCGGGAGCGGTCGGGGAGCTGTTTTTT
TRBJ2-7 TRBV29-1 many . CSVEGRGEQYF TGCAGCGTTGAGGGCAGGGGCGAGCAGTACTTC
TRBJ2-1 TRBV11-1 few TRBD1 CASSATGLGEQFF TGTGCCAGCAGCGCGACAGGGTTAGGTGAGCAGTTCTTC
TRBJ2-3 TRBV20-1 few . CSAPDGTQSEQYF TGCAGTGCCCCGGATGGCACTCAATCGGAACAGTATTTT
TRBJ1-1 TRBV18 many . CASSPQVNTEAFF TGTGCCAGCTCACCACAGGTTAACACTGAAGCTTTCTTT
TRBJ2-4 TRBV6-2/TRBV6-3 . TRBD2 CASSYSVTSGQLAKNIQYF TGTGCCAGCAGTTACTCCGTGACTAGCGGCCAACTAGCCAAAAACATTCAGTACTTC
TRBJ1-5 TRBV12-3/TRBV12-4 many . CASSFRGFEPQHF TGTGCCAGCAGTTTTAGGGGCTTTGAGCCCCAGCATTTT
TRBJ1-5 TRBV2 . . CASSSIQGYSNQPQHF TGTGCCAGCAGTTCCATACAGGGTTATAGCAATCAGCCCCAGCATTTT
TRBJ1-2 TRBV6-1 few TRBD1 CATQPIQGAGVYTF TGTGCCACCCAACCCATACAGGGGGCCGGTGTCTACACCTTC
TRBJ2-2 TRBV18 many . CASSPRGANTGELFF TGTGCCAGCTCACCTAGGGGGGCGAACACCGGGGAGCTGTTTTTT
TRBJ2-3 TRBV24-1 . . CATRAEAGTDTQYF TGTGCCACCAGAGCGGAGGCGGGCACAGATACGCAGTATTTT
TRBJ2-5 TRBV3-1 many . CASSQDTSKETQYF TGTGCCAGCAGCCAAGATACGAGTAAAGAGACCCAGTACTTC
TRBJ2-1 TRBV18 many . CASSPEDTGPHEQFF TGTGCCAGCTCACCGGAAGACACTGGGCCACATGAGCAGTTCTTC
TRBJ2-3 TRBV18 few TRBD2 CASSPPGLPPASTDTQYF TGTGCCAGCTCACCACCGGGACTACCTCCGGCCTCCACAGATACGCAGTATTTT
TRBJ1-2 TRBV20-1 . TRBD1 CSARTGQVSYGYTF TGCAGTGCTAGAACAGGACAGGTTAGCTATGGCTACACCTTC
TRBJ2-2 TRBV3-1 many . CASSQVGGNTGELFF TGTGCCAGCAGCCAAGTTGGGGGGAACACCGGGGAGCTGTTTTTT
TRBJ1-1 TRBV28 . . CASSFGPRDGIEAFF TGTGCCAGCAGTTTTGGACCAAGGGATGGGATTGAAGCTTTCTTT
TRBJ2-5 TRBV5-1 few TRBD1 CASSLAGGAVETQYF TGCGCCAGCAGCTTGGCAGGGGGCGCAGTGGAGACCCAGTACTTC
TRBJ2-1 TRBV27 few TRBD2 CASRLSGTSGTYNEQFF TGTGCCAGCAGGCTTTCCGGGACTAGTGGGACCTACAATGAGCAGTTCTTC
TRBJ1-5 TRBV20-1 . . CCARVSGLVDQPQHF TGCTGTGCTAGAGTTTCTGGGTTGGTAGATCAGCCCCAGCATTTT
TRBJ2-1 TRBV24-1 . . CATSDPGGQGNEQFF TGTGCCACCAGTGATCCCGGGGGGCAAGGCAATGAGCAGTTCTTC
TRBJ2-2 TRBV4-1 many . CASSEQGTTGELFF TGCGCCAGCAGCGAACAGGGTACGACCGGGGAGCTGTTTTTT
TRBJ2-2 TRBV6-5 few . CASSYSGLATSGELFF TGTGCCAGCAGTTACTCGGGGCTAGCCACCTCCGGGGAGCTGTTTTTT
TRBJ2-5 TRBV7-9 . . CASSLGQGNQETQYF TGTGCCAGCAGCTTAGGGCAGGGAAACCAAGAGACCCAGTACTTC
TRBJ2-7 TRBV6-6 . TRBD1 CASNNRGRSEQYF TGTGCCAGCAATAACAGGGGGCGAAGCGAGCAGTACTTC
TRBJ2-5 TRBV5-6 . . CASSFPDASTRETQYF TGTGCCAGCAGCTTTCCGGACGCCTCAACACGAGAGACCCAGTACTTC
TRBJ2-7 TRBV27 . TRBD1 CASSLEQGASYEQYF TGTGCCAGCAGTTTAGAACAGGGGGCCTCCTACGAGCAGTACTTC
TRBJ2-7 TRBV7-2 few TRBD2 CASSLVGGEGEQYF TGTGCCAGCAGCTTAGTGGGGGGGGAGGGCGAGCAGTACTTC
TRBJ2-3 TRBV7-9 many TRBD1 CAKTGQGADTQYF TGTGCCAAAACCGGACAGGGAGCAGATACGCAGTATTTT
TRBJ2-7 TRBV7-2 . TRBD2 CASSPGLGSARKYF TGTGCCAGCAGTCCAGGACTAGGGAGCGCGAGAAAGTACTTC
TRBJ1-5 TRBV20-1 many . CSATPGPFLGNQPQHF TGCAGTGCGACCCCGGGCCCTTTTTTGGGCAATCAGCCCCAGCATTTT
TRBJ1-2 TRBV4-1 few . CASSQVSGGYIF TGCGCCAGCAGCCAAGTTTCCGGCGGCTACATCTTC
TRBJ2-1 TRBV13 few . CASSFGQSNEQFF TGTGCCAGCAGCTTCGGTCAGAGCAATGAGCAGTTCTTC
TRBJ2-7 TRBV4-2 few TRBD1 CASSQDPGYRGNEQYF TGTGCCAGCAGCCAAGATCCAGGGTACAGGGGCAACGAGCAGTACTTC